The T cell receptor (beta chain) under discussion was sequenced for a study of early T cells in non-severe SARS-CoV-2 infection. Study conclusions and caveats: Using VDJdb, the matching emphasized anti-spike CD8 responses while missing private and CD4 specificities.

Via MiXCR, TCRdb re-called the 5' RACE reads, giving one row per CDR3 protein. Among over 25,000 distinct CDR3 sequences listed, roughly 5.1% were seen once. Looked up from germline, CDR1 is SSHAT and CDR2 is FNYEAQ (reference sequence). This CDR3 contains 16 residues. The trim removed 3 bases at V and 10 bases at J, leaving 9 bases unmatched. Details on this clonotype: Its specificity is not known.

The chain links TRBV7-7 to TRBJ2-2; 12 nucleotides agree with TRBD2. The sequencing sample was made of whole blood. This receptor was obtained from an adult who was a healthcare worker with PCR-confirmed SARS-CoV-2 infection or an uninfected control (not recorded which). The CDR3 DNA reads as TGTGCCAGCAGCTTGGATACTAGCGGGAGGATCGAGGAGCTGTTTTTT. The encoded protein is CASSLDTSGRIEELFF.